The next 14 T cell receptor beta chains were all read from a single sample in a study of PD-1 blockade in mismatch repair-deficient tumors. The table came from immunoSEQ multiplex PCR; TCRdb's copy has only in-frame clones and leaves some out. In the table there are about 67,000 clones, about 72% of which are singletons. Specimen: peripheral blood, collected 2 weeks after starting pembrolizumab. These receptors came from an adult with mismatch repair-deficient cancer.

This clone was counted only a few times. The V and J genes are TRBV7-2 and TRBJ2-5; TRBD1 matches 7 bases. Germline-derived CDR1 and CDR2 are SGHTA and FQGNSA. This CDR3 contains 16 residues. The V gene end was trimmed by 5 bases and the J gene end by 4 bases; junction bases not matched to a gene: 13. For the CDR3, the DNA is TGTGCCAGCAGCCCCCCTGACAGGGATAGTGGAGAGACCCAGTACTTC. This gives the protein CASSPPDRDSGETQYF. Looking up the rest from reference TRBV7-2 and TRBJ2-5 gives the full variable domain: GAGVSQSPSNKVTEKGKDVELRCDPISGHTALYWYRQSLGQGLEFLIYFQGNSAPDKSGLPSDRFSAERTGGSVSTLTIQRTQQEDSAVYLCASSPPDRDSGETQYFGPGTRLLVL.

The chain links TRBV27 to TRBJ2-5; a weak D match, TRBD1 (6 bases). The CDR3 extends over 14 amino acids. Germline CDR1 is MNHEY and CDR2 is SMNVEV (reference sequence). Between the trimmed V and J ends, which lost 3 bases and 2 bases, there was a span of 10 bases. For the CDR3, the DNA is TGTGCCAGCAGTTTTTCCAGGGGACAAGAGACCCAGTACTTC. Translation gives CASSFSRGQETQYF.

The V call is TRBV7-6, the J call TRBJ1-3, with 8 bases lining up with TRBD1. CDR3 length: 15 amino acids. Germline V gives CDR1 SGHVS, CDR2 FNYEAQ. V shed 5 bases, J shed 4 bases, and the junction held 7 bases outside the gene matches. The CDR3 loop reads CASSRGQGYGNTIYF. DNA of the CDR3: TGTGCCAGCAGCCGAGGACAGGGATACGGAAACACCATATATTTT.

This clone was seen a few times. The rearrangement links TRBV6-5 to TRBJ2-1; 8 bases map to TRBD2. Germline V gene lookup returns CDR1 MNHEY and CDR2 SVGAGI. CDR3 size: 15 residues. The junction had 6 bases not matched to a gene; V was cut back by 2 bases and J by 6 bases. CDR3 region: CASSYPGLDGNEQFF. CDR3 coding DNA: TGTGCCAGCAGTTACCCGGGACTAGACGGCAATGAGCAGTTCTTC.

This clone showed up just a few times. The chain has TRBV14 and TRBJ2-7; TRBD1 matches 9 bases. The germline gives CDR1 SGHDN, CDR2 FVKESK. The CDR3 consists of 14 residues. J gave up 5 bases and V 4 bases, and 6 bases lay outside the gene matches. The CDR3 coding sequence is TGTGCCAGCAGCCGCGAGGGACAGGGCCACGAGCAGTACTTC. Its protein product is CASSREGQGHEQYF.

V is TRBV19 and J is TRBJ2-3; 15 positions match TRBD2. This CDR3 has 16 residues. Unmatched junction bases numbered 5, after V lost 5 bases and J lost 5 bases. Germline-derived CDR1 and CDR2 are LNHDA and SQIVND (reference sequence). CDR3 nucleotide sequence: TGTGCCAGTAGTCCTCCGGGACTAGCGGGAGGAGATACGCAGTATTTT. Translation gives CASSPPGLAGGDTQYF. Combining the CDR3 with reference TRBV19 and TRBJ2-3 gives the whole variable domain DGGITQSPKYLFRKEGQNVTLSCEQNLNHDAMYWYRQDPGQGLRLIYYSQIVNDFQKGDIAEGYSVSREKKESFPLTVTSAQKNPTAFYLCASSPPGLAGGDTQYFGPGTRLTVL.

Comment on this clone: Additional DNA sequences in this sample encode the identical CDR3. The genes are TRBV6-6 and TRBJ2-7, with D uncertain. Trimming stripped 2 bases from V and 1 base from J, with 9 bases between. This CDR3 comprises 14 residues. CDR1 and CDR2 (germline): MNHNY, SVGAGI (reference sequence). CDR3: CASSYRVSSYEQYF. The CDR3 coding sequence is TGTGCCAGCAGTTACAGGGTTTCTTCCTACGAGCAGTACTTC.

This clone has just one count. This chain connects TRBV6-5 to TRBJ1-5; D gene unclear. The CDR3 has 13 amino acids. The germline V gene encodes CDR1 MNHEY and CDR2 SVGAGI. V was shortened by 6 bases and J by 0 bases, with 6 bases between the two germline ends. The CDR3 bases are TGTGCCAGCAGAGCTTATAGCAATCAGCCCCAGCATTTT. This encodes CASRAYSNQPQHF.

J is TRBJ1-1 and V is TRBV2; D is uncertain. With 7 bases removed from V and 1 base from J, the gap between germline ends came to 7 bases. This CDR3 is built from 12 residues. CDR1 is SNHLY, CDR2 FYNNEI, per germline. The CDR3: CASIYRNTEAFF. CDR3 DNA sequence: TGTGCCAGCATTTACAGGAACACTGAAGCTTTCTTT.

This clone was counted once. This chain uses TRBV18 with TRBJ1-3; 9 bases are shared with TRBD1. Germline V gene lookup returns CDR1 KGHSH and CDR2 LQKENI. The CDR3 covers 17 residues. V shed 2 bases, J shed 2 bases, and the junction held 7 bases outside the gene matches. CDR3 nucleotide sequence: TGTGCCAGCTCACCAACAAGGGGGACAGGGCCTGGAAACACCATATATTTT. This sequence encodes CASSPTRGTGPGNTIYF.

The chain employs TRBV10-1 and TRBJ1-5; D not resolved. CDR3 length equals 17 residues. The germline V gene encodes CDR1 WNHNN and CDR2 SYGVQD (reference sequence). The germline V and J ends were trimmed by 4 bases and 0 bases, with 16 bases remaining between them. The CDR3 loop reads CASSGRRGYYSNQPQHF. The CDR3 DNA reads TGCGCCAGCAGTGGGCGTCGTGGCTATTATAGCAATCAGCCCCAGCATTTT.

The chain is built from TRBV30 and TRBJ2-7; D possibly corresponds to TRBD2 (5 bases). This CDR3 spans 15 amino acids. Germline V gene lookup returns CDR1 GTSNPN and CDR2 SVGIG (reference sequence). With 4 bases removed from V and 2 bases from J, the gap between germline ends came to 18 bases. In DNA, the CDR3 is TGTGCCTGGAATTTTGGGAGCTTGGCGACCTACGAGCAGTACTTC. It specifies CAWNFGSLATYEQYF.

The chain is built from TRBV4-1 and TRBJ2-1, with 9 bases that match TRBD2. Germline CDR1 MGHRA, CDR2 YSYEKL. The trim removed 0 bases at V and 3 bases at J, leaving 6 bases unmatched. CDR3 length: 17 residues. In nucleotides, the CDR3 is TGCGCCAGCAGCCAAGATCTAGGCGGGAGGGGCTACAATGAGCAGTTCTTC. Protein sequence: CASSQDLGGRGYNEQFF.

V and J are TRBV6-1 and TRBJ1-2; 8 nucleotides line up with TRBD1. CDR1 and CDR2 from the germline V gene are MNHNS and SASEGT. The V and J ends lost 3 bases and 7 bases, in that order; junction bases with no gene match: 7. This CDR3 is 14 amino acids long. The CDR3 is CASSEVGTGAGYTF. The CDR3, as DNA: TGTGCCAGCAGTGAGGTTGGGACAGGCGCTGGCTACACCTTC.